This T cell receptor beta chain was identified during a study of blood T cell repertoires in COVID-19. Study overall: Material from acute and convalescent COVID-19 was sourced from the United States, Italy and Spain. The analysed material was cDNA or gDNA that came from T cells, B-cell-depleted T cells, or PBMCs.

Per germline, CDR1 MDHEN and CDR2 SYDVKM. CDR3 length equals 16 residues. Losses at the gene ends were 8 bases for V and 9 bases for J; bases not matched to a gene: 16. This clone has a handful of counts. In the source study's methods: By means of reference gene primer amplification, nucleated cell counts were estimated. The assay was immunoSEQ multiplex PCR, and TCRdb's table has in-frame clones only and misses some. V and J calls and clone size follow that table, whereas D and trimming were derived from the DNA. The sample yields approximately 93,000 clones, 70% to 90% seen once. The sequence derives from a man aged 45 to 65 with active or convalescent COVID-19. Specimen: peripheral blood. The chain couples TRBV28 to TRBJ2-1, with TRBD2 matching 10 bases. CDR3 nucleotide sequence: TGTGCCAGCTACAGTTTAAGAGCTAGCGGGGGCGGTGAGCAGTTCTTC. Residues: CASYSLRASGGGEQFF.